This TCR beta chain was captured by sequencing in a study of blood T cell repertoires in COVID-19. Study information: The origin of the acute and convalescent COVID-19 samples was the United States, Italy and Spain.

The CDR3 length is 13 residues. Trimming left V 4 bases short and J 3 bases short, with 10 bases between. Germline CDR1 reads SGHNT; CDR2 reads YYREEE (reference sequence). Original analysis: How many nucleated cells were present was estimated from reference gene primer amplification. Clones were read by immunoSEQ multiplex PCR, and TCRdb kept only the in-frame ones, dropping some. The V and J calls and clone size come from that table; D and trimming were worked out from the DNA. The sample holds 45,000 to 65,000 clones, roughly nine tenths seen once. The chain is built from TRBV5-4 and TRBJ2-5, with D unresolved. Sequenced sample: peripheral blood. This receptor was obtained from a man in his fifties or sixties with acute or convalescent COVID-19. CDR3 sequence (DNA): TGTGCCAGCAGCCGACGGGTGGAAGAGACCCAGTACTTC. Protein product: CASSRRVEETQYF.